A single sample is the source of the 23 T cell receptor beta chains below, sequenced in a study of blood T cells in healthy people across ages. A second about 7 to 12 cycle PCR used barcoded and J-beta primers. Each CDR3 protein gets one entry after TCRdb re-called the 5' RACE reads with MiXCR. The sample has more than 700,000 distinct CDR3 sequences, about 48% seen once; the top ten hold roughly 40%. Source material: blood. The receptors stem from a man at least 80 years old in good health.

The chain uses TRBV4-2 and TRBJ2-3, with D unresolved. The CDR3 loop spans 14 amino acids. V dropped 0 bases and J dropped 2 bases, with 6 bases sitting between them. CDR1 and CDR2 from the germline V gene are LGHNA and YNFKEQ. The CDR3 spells CASSQDHVTDTQYF. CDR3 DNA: TGTGCCAGCAGCCAAGACCACGTCACAGATACGCAGTATTTT.

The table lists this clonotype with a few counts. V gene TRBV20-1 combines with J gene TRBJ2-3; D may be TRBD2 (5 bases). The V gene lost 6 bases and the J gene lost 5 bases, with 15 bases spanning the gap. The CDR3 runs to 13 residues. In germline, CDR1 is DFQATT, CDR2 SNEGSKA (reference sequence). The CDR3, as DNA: TGCAGTGCGCCAGCGGCAGCCATAGATACGCAGTATTTT. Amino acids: CSAPAAAIDTQYF.

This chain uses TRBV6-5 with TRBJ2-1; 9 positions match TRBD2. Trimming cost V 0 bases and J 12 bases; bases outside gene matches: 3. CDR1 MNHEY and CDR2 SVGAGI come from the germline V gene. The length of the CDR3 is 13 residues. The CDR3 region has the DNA TGTGCCAGCAGTTACTCGATTAGCGGGAGGCAGTTCTTC. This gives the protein CASSYSISGRQFF.

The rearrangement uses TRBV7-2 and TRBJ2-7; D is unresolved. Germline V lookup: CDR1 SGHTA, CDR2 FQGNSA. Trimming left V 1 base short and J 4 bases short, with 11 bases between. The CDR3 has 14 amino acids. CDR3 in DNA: TGTGCCAGCAGCTTAGTCCCTTTCGGTTACGAGCAGTACTTC. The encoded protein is CASSLVPFGYEQYF.

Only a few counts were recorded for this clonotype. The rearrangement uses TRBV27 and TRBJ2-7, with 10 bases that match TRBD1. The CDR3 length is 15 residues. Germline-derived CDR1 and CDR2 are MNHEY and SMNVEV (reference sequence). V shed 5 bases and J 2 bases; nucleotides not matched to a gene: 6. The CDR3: CASSGAGTGAYEQYF. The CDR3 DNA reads TGTGCCAGCAGTGGGGCCGGGACAGGGGCCTACGAGCAGTACTTC.

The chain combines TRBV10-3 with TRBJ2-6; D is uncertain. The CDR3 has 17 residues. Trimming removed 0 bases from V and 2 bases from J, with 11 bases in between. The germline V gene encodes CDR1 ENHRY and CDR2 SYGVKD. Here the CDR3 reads CAISESGFSAGANVLTF. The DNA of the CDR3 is TGTGCCATCAGTGAGTCGGGCTTCTCCGCTGGGGCCAACGTCCTGACTTTC.

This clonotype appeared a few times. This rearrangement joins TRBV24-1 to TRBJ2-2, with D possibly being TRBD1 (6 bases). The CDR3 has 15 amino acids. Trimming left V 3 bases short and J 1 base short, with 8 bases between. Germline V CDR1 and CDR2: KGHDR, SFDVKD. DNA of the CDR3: TGTGCCACCAGTGATCCGGGACAGAACACCGGGGAGCTGTTTTTT. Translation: CATSDPGQNTGELFF.

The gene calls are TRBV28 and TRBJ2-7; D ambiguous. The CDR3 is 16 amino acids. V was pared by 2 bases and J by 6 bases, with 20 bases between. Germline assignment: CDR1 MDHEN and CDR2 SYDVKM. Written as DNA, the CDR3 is TGTGCCAGCAGTTTACCCCTCCCAAGCCGACCAGGCGAGCAGTACTTC. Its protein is CASSLPLPSRPGEQYF. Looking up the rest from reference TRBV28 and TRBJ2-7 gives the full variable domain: DVKVTQSSRYLVKRTGEKVFLECVQDMDHENMFWYRQDPGLGLRLIYFSYDVKMKEKGDIPEGYSVSREKKERFSLILESASTNQTSMYLCASSLPLPSRPGEQYFGPGTRLTVT.

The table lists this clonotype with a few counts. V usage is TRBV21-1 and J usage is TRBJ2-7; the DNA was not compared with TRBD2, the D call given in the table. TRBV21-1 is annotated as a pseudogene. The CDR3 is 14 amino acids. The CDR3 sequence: CASTRSGPTYEQYF. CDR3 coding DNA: TGTGCCAGCACCCGATCAGGGCCCACCTACGAGCAGTACTTC.

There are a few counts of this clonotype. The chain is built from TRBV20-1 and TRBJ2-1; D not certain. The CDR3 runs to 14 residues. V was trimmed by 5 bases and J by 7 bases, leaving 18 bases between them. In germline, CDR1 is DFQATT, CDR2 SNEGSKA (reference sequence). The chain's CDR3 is CSAWPPPNGNEQFF. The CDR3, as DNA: TGCAGTGCTTGGCCCCCCCCGAATGGGAATGAGCAGTTCTTC.

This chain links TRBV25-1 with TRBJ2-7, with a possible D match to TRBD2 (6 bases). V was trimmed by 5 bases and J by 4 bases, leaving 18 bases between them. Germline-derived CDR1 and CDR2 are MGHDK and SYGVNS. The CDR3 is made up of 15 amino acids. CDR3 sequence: CASSPLGTLSYEQYF. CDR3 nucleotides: TGTGCCAGCAGTCCCCTGGGGACTCTTAGTTACGAGCAGTACTTC.

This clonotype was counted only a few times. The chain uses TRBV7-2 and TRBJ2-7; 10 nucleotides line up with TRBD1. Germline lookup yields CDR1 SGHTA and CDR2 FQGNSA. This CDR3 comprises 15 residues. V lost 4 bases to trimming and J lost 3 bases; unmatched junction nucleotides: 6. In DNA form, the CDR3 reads TGTGCCAGCAGCTCGGACAGGGGGGGATTCTACGAGCAGTACTTC. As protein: CASSSDRGGFYEQYF. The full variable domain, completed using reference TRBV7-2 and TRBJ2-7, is GAGVSQSPSNKVTEKGKDVELRCDPISGHTALYWYRQSLGQGLEFLIYFQGNSAPDKSGLPSDRFSAERTGGSVSTLTIQRTQQEDSAVYLCASSSDRGGFYEQYFGPGTRLTVT.

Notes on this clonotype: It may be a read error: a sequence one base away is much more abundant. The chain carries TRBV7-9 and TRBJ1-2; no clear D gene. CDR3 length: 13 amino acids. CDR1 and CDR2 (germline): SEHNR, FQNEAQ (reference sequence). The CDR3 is CASSLEANDGYTF. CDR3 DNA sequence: TGTGCCAGCAGCTTAGAGGCTAACGATGGCTACACCTTC. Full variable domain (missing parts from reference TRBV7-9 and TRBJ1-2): DTGVSQNPRHKITKRGQNVTFRCDPISEHNRLYWYRQTLGQGPEFLTYFQNEAQLEKSRLLSDRFSAERPKGSFSTLEIQRTEQGDSAMYLCASSLEANDGYTFGSGTRLTVV.

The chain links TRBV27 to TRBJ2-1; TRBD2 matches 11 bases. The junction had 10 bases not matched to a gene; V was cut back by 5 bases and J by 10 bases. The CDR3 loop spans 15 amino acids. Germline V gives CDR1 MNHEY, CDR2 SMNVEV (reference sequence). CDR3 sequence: CASSPSSGGSYEQFF. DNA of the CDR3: TGTGCCAGCAGTCCATCTAGCGGGGGGTCCTACGAGCAGTTCTTC.

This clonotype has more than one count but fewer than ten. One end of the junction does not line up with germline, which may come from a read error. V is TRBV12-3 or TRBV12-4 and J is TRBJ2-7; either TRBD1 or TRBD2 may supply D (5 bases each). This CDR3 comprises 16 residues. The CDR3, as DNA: TGTGCCAGCAGTCTAGCCAGGGACCCGAGCTCCTACGAGCAGTACTTC. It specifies CASSLARDPSSYEQYF.

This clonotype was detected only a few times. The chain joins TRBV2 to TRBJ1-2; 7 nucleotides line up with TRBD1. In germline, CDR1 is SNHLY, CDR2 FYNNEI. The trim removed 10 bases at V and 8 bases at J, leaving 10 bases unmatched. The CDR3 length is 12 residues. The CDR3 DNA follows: TGTGCCATCACACAGGGGCCGGGGGGCTACACCTTC. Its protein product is CAITQGPGGYTF.

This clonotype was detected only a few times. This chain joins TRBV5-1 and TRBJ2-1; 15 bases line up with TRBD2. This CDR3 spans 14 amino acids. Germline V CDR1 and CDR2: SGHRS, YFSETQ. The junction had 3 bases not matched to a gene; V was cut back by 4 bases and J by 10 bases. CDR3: CASSAGLAGGEQFF. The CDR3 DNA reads TGCGCCAGCAGCGCGGGACTAGCGGGAGGAGAGCAGTTCTTC.

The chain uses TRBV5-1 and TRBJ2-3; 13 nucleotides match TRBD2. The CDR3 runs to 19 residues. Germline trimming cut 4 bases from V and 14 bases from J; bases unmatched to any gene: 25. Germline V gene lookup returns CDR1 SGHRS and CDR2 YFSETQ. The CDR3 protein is CASSPEIPGLAGQYRYAYF. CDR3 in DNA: TGCGCCAGCAGCCCGGAAATACCGGGACTAGCGGGGCAGTACAGATACGCGTATTTT.

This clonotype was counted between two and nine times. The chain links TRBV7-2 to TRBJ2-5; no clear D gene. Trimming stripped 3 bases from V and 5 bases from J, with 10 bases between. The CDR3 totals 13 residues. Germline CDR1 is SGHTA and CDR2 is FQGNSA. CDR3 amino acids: CASSLSYTETQYF. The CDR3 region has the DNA TGTGCCAGCAGCTTGAGCTACACGGAGACCCAGTACTTC.

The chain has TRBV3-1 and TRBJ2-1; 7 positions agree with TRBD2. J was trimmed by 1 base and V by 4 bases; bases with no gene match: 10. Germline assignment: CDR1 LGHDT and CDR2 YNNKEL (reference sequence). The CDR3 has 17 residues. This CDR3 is CASSRKGGSMSYNEQFF. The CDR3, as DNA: TGTGCCAGCAGCCGGAAGGGCGGGAGTATGTCCTACAATGAGCAGTTCTTC.

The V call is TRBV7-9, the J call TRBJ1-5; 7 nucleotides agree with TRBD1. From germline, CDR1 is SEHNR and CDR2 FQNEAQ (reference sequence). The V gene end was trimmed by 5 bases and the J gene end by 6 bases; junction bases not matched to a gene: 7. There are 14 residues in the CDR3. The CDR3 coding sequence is TGTGCCAGCAGCACCGACAGGGTCTCTCAGCCCCAGCATTTT. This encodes CASSTDRVSQPQHF.

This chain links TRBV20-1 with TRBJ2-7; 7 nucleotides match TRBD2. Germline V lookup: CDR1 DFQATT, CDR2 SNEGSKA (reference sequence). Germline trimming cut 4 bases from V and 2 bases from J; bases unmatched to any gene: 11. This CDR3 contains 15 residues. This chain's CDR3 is CSATVSGGGPYEQYF. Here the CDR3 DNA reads TGCAGTGCTACCGTTTCCGGGGGAGGGCCCTACGAGCAGTACTTC.

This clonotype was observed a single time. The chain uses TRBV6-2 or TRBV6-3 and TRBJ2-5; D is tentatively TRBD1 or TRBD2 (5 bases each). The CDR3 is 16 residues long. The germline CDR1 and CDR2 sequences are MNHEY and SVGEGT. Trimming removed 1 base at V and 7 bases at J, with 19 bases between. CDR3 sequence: CASSYYTGTAPLTQYF. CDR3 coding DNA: TGTGCCAGCAGTTACTATACGGGGACGGCCCCCCTGACCCAGTACTTC.